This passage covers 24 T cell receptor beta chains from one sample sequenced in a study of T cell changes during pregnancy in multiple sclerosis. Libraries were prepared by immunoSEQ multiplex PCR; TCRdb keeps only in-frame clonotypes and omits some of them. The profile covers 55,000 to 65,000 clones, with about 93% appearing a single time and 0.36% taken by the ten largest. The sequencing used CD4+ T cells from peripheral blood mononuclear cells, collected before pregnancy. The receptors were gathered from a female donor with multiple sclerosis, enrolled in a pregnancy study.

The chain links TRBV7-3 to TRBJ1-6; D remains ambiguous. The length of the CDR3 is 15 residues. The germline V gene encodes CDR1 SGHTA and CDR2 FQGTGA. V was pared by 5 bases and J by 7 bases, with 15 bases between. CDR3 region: CASSKSRGGNSPLHF. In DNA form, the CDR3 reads TGTGCCAGCAGCAAAAGCAGAGGAGGCAATTCACCCCTCCACTTT.

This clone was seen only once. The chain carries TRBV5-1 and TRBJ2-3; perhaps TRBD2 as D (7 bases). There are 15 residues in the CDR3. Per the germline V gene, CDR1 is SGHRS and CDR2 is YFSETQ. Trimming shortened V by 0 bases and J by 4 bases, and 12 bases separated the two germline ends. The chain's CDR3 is CASSLESGGADTQYF. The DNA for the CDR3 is TGCGCCAGCAGCTTGGAGTCGGGGGGCGCAGATACGCAGTATTTT.

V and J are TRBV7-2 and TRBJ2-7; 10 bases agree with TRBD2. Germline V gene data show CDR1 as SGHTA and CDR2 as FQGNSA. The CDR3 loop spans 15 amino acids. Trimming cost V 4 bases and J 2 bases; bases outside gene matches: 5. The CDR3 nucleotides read TGTGCCAGCAGCTCCTTAGCGGGAGGCCCCTACGAGCAGTACTTC. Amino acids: CASSSLAGGPYEQYF. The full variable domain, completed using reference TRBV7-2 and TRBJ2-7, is GAGVSQSPSNKVTEKGKDVELRCDPISGHTALYWYRQSLGQGLEFLIYFQGNSAPDKSGLPSDRFSAERTGGSVSTLTIQRTQQEDSAVYLCASSSLAGGPYEQYFGPGTRLTVT.

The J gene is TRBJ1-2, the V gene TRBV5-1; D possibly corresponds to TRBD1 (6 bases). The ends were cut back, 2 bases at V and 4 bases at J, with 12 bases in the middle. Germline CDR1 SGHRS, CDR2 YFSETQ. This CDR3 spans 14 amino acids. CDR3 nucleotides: TGCGCCAGCAGCTTTGACCAGGGGAGCTATGGCTACACCTTC. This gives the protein CASSFDQGSYGYTF.

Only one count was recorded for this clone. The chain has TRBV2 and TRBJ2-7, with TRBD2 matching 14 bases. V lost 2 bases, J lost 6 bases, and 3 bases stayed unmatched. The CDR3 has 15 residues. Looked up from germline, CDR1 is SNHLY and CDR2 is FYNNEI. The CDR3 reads CASSEQGTSGSEQYF. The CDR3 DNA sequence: TGTGCCAGCAGTGAACAAGGGACTAGCGGGAGCGAGCAGTACTTC.

CDR3: CASSQSYRGAYFEQYF. The CDR3 DNA sequence: TGCGCCAGCAGTCAATCCTACAGGGGTGCGTATTTCGAGCAGTACTTC. This rearrangement joins TRBV23-1 to TRBJ2-7; 7 nucleotides align to TRBD1. TRBV23-1 counts as an open reading frame of uncertain function. Trimming took 0 bases from V and 6 from J; bases not matched to a gene: 11. The CDR3 consists of 16 residues.

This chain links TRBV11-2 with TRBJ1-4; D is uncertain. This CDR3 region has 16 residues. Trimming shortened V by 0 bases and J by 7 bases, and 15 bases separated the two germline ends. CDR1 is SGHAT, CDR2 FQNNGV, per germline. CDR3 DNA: TGTGCCAGCAGCTTAGATCTCCCAGCCGGCGGTGAAAAACTGTTTTTT. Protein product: CASSLDLPAGGEKLFF.

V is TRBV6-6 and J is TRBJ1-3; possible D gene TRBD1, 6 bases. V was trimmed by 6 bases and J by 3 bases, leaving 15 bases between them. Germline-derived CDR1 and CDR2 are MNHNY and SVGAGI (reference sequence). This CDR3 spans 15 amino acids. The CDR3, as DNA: TGTGCCAGCAGGGACGCGGGGGGCGATGGAAACACCATATATTTT. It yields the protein CASRDAGGDGNTIYF.

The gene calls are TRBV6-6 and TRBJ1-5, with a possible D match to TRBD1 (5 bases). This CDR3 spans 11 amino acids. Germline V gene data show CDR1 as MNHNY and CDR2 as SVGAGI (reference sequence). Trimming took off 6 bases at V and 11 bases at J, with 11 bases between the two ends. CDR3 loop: CASSLTVTQHF. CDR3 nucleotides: TGTGCCAGCAGCTTGACAGTCACCCAGCATTTT.

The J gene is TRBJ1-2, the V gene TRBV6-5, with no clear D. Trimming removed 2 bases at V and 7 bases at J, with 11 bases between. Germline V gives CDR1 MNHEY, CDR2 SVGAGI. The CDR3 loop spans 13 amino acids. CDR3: CASSYAPWSGYTF. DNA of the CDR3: TGTGCCAGCAGTTACGCCCCCTGGAGTGGCTACACCTTC.

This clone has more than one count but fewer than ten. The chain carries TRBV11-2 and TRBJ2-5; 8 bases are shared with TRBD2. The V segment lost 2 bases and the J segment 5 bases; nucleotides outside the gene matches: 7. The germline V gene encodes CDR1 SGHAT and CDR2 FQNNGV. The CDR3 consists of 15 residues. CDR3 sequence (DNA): TGTGCCAGCAGCTTACAAGCGGGAGTGACTGAGACCCAGTACTTC. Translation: CASSLQAGVTETQYF.

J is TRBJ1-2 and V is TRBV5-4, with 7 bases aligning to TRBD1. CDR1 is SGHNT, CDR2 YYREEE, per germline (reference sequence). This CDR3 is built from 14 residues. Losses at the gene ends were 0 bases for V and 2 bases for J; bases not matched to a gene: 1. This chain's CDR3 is CASSLDRGNYGYTF. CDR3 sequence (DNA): TGTGCCAGCAGCTTGGACAGGGGAAACTATGGCTACACCTTC.

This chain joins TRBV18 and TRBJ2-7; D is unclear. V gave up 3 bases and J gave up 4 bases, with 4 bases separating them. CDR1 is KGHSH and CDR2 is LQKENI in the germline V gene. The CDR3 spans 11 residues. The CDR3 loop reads CASSPKYEQYF. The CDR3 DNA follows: TGTGCCAGCTCACCTAAATACGAGCAGTACTTC.

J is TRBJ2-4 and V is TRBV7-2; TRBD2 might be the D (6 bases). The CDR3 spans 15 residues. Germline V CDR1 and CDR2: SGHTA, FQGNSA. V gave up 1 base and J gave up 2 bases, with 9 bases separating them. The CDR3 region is CASSLGGGSKNIQYF. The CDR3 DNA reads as TGTGCCAGCAGCTTAGGCGGAGGGTCCAAAAACATTCAGTACTTC.

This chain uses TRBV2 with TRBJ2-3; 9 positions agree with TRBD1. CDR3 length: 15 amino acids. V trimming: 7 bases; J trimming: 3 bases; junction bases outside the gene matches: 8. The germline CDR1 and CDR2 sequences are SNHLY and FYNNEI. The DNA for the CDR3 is TGTGCCAGCATGAAGACAGGGGGAGGGACAGATACGCAGTATTTT. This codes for CASMKTGGGTDTQYF.

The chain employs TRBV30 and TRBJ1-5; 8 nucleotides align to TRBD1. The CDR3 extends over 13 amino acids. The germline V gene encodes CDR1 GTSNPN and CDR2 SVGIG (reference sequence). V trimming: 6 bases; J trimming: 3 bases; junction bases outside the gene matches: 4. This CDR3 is CACSGGDNQPQHF. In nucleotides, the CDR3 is TGTGCCTGCTCAGGGGGCGACAATCAGCCCCAGCATTTT.

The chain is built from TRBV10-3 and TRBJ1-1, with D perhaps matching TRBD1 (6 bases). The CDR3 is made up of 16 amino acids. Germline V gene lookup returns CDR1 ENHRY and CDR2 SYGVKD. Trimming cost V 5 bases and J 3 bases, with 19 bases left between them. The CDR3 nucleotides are TGTGCCATCAGTCCAGGGGCCCAGGGAGGGCACACTGAAGCTTTCTTT. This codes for CAISPGAQGGHTEAFF.

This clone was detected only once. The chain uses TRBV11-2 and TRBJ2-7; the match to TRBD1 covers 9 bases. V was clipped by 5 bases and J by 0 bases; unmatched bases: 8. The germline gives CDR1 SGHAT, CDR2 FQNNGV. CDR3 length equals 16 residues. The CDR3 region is CASSPAGTGSSYEQYF. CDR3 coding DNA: TGTGCCAGCAGCCCCGCCGGGACAGGGTCCTCCTACGAGCAGTACTTC.

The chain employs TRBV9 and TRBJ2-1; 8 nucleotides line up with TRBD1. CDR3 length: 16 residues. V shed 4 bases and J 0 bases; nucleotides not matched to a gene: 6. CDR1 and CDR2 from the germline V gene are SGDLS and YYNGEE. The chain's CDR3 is CASSPGGQSSYNEQFF. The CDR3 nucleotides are TGTGCCAGCAGCCCAGGGGGCCAGAGCTCCTACAATGAGCAGTTCTTC.

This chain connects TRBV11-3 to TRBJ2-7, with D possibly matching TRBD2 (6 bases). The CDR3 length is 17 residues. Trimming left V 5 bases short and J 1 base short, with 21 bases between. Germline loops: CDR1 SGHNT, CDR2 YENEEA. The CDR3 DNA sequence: TGTGCCAGCAGCCAGGCTTTCGAAGCGGAGGGTTCCTACGAGCAGTACTTC. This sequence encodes CASSQAFEAEGSYEQYF.

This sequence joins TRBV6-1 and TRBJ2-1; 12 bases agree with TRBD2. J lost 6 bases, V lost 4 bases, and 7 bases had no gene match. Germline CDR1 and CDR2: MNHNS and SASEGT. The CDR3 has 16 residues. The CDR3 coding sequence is TGTGCCAGCAGTGCCTCGACTAGCGGGAGTTCCAATGAGCAGTTCTTC. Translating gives CASSASTSGSSNEQFF.

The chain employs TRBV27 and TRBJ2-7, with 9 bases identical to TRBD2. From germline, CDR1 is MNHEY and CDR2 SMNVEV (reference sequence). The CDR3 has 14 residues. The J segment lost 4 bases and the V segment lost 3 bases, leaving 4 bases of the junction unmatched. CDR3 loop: CASSLGAGGYEQYF. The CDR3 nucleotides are TGTGCCAGCAGTTTGGGTGCGGGGGGGTACGAGCAGTACTTC.

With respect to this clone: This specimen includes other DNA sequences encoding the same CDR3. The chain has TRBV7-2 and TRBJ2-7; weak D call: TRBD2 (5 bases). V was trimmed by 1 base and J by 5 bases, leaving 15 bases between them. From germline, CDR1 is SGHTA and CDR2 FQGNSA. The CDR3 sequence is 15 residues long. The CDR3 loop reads CASSLGGLAGHEQYF. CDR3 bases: TGTGCCAGCAGCTTAGGGGGTTTGGCGGGCCACGAGCAGTACTTC.

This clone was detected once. This CDR3 is CASSPQGSNEKLFF. The CDR3 nucleotides read TGTGCCAGCTCACCGCAGGGGAGTAATGAAAAACTGTTTTTT. This chain connects TRBV18 to TRBJ1-4; D perhaps matches TRBD1 (6 bases). The germline CDR1 and CDR2 sequences are KGHSH and LQKENI. The CDR3 consists of 14 residues. V was cut by 3 bases and J by 4 bases, with 9 bases left in between.